The 31 T cell receptor beta chains given below trace back to one sample, sequenced in a study of blood T cell repertoires in COVID-19 (dated by TCRdb to the early 2020s). Libraries were prepared through the immunoSEQ multiplex PCR assay. TCRdb mirrors the immuneACCESS table, restricted to in-frame sequences. Some clones are absent from its copies; in checked studies, under half trace to an unresolved V gene, and the reason for the others is unknown. The sample data list about 73,000 clones, and about 86% of these were observed just once. 5.3% of the sample lies in the top ten. The sequenced sample was peripheral blood. All receptors derive from a man aged 50-60 years with active COVID-19.

The rearrangement uses TRBV3-1 (or the pseudogene TRBV3-2) and TRBJ2-3, with D perhaps TRBD2 (6 bases). The germline V gene has CDR1 LGHDT and CDR2 YNNKEL (reference sequence). V lost 0 bases, J lost 3 bases, and 16 bases lay in between. This CDR3 is 17 amino acids long. CDR3 loop: CASSQDIWRERTDTQYF. DNA for the CDR3: TGTGCCAGCAGCCAAGACATATGGCGGGAAAGGACAGATACGCAGTATTTT.

This clone was seen only once. The rearrangement links TRBV5-5 to TRBJ2-7, with 11 bases lining up with TRBD2. V lost 4 bases, J lost 0 bases, and 15 bases stayed unmatched. This CDR3 is built from 19 residues. The germline CDR1 and CDR2 sequences are SGHKS and YYEKEE (reference sequence). CDR3 region: CASSKSAGTSGPSSYEQYF. CDR3 sequence (DNA): TGTGCCAGCAGCAAGTCCGCCGGGACTAGCGGACCAAGCTCCTACGAGCAGTACTTC.

This chain connects TRBV28 to TRBJ2-7, with TRBD2 as a possible D gene (6 bases). Germline V gene sequence: CDR1 MDHEN, CDR2 SYDVKM. CDR3 length: 16 amino acids. V lost 4 bases to trimming and J lost 3 bases, with 19 bases between them. The CDR3 nucleotides read TGTGCCAGCAGTTCCCTGCCGGGTCCCGGGGGCTACGAGCAGTACTTC. Translation: CASSSLPGPGGYEQYF.

V is TRBV7-9 and J is TRBJ2-7; TRBD2 aligns across 8 bases. J was trimmed by 3 bases and V by 8 bases; bases with no gene match: 6. The CDR3 totals 13 residues. In germline, CDR1 is SEHNR, CDR2 FQNEAQ (reference sequence). The CDR3 spells CASRAGVDYEQYF. The CDR3 nucleotides read TGTGCCAGCCGAGCGGGAGTAGACTACGAGCAGTACTTC.

This sequence joins TRBV19 and TRBJ1-4; TRBD1 might be the D (5 bases). V lost 6 bases, J lost 5 bases, and 13 bases lay in between. Germline CDR1 reads LNHDA; CDR2 reads SQIVND (reference sequence). CDR3 length equals 14 residues. The CDR3 DNA follows: TGTGCCAGTAGCCCCCTGGGGCGGAATGAAAAACTGTTTTTT. It is translated as CASSPLGRNEKLFF.

This sequence joins TRBV12-5 and TRBJ2-5, with 9 nucleotides matching TRBD1. The CDR3 covers 15 residues. The junction had 9 bases not matched to a gene; V was cut back by 6 bases and J by 4 bases. The germline V gene has CDR1 LGHNT and CDR2 FRNRAP. The chain's CDR3 is CASGRGQGRGETQYF. In DNA form, the CDR3 reads TGTGCTAGTGGAAGAGGACAGGGGAGGGGAGAGACCCAGTACTTC.

V usage is TRBV20-1 and J usage is TRBJ2-1, with TRBD1 matching over 8 bases. The V gene's germline CDR1 is DFQATT and CDR2 SNEGSKA (reference sequence). The CDR3 totals 11 residues. CDR3 in DNA: TGCAGGGCAACCCGACAGGGGTCCGGGTTCTTC. Translation gives CRATRQGSGFF.

The count of this clone is one. The chain recombines TRBV5-1 with TRBJ2-2; TRBD2 agrees at 9 bases. After removal of 2 bases from V and 1 base from J, the junction contained 3 bases not matched to a gene. The V gene's germline CDR1 is SGHRS and CDR2 YFSETQ. The CDR3 spans 16 residues. The CDR3 here is CASSFRGGENTGELFF. The CDR3 DNA reads as TGCGCCAGCAGCTTTCGCGGGGGGGAGAACACCGGGGAGCTGTTTTTT.

The chain carries TRBV5-1 and TRBJ2-3; D unclear. The CDR3 consists of 16 residues. V was trimmed by 0 bases and J by 0 bases, leaving 11 bases between them. The germline V gene has CDR1 SGHRS and CDR2 YFSETQ. The CDR3 is CASSLGLVGSTDTQYF. CDR3 nucleotides: TGCGCCAGCAGCTTGGGGCTAGTTGGAAGCACAGATACGCAGTATTTT.

This clone was seen only a few times. The chain links TRBV27 to TRBJ2-1, with D maybe TRBD2 (6 bases). The CDR3 totals 16 residues. Trimming removed 3 bases at V and 8 bases at J, with 20 bases between. The germline CDR1 and CDR2 sequences are MNHEY and SMNVEV (reference sequence). The CDR3 DNA reads TGTGCCAGCAGTTTCTTTAGACTAGAGAGGAGGGATGAGCAGTTCTTC. It specifies CASSFFRLERRDEQFF.

The chain uses TRBV9 and TRBJ2-5, with 7 bases lining up with TRBD2. The germline gives CDR1 SGDLS, CDR2 YYNGEE. Trimming cost V 0 bases and J 5 bases; bases outside gene matches: 7. This CDR3 contains 15 residues. CDR3 amino acids: CASSVAAGVKETQYF. The CDR3 DNA reads TGTGCCAGCAGCGTAGCCGCGGGAGTAAAGGAGACCCAGTACTTC.

V is TRBV7-9 and J is TRBJ2-7, with 8 bases that match TRBD2. After removal of 4 bases from V and 0 bases from J, the junction contained 2 bases not matched to a gene. Germline V lookup: CDR1 SEHNR, CDR2 FQNEAQ (reference sequence). CDR3 size: 14 residues. The CDR3 DNA reads TGTGCCAGCAGCTCTAGCGGGTACTCCTACGAGCAGTACTTC. Its translation is CASSSSGYSYEQYF.

V gene TRBV6-6 combines with J gene TRBJ1-2; D is unclear. CDR3 length: 16 amino acids. CDR1 is MNHNY, CDR2 SVGAGI, per germline (reference sequence). V was cut by 1 base and J by 4 bases, with 16 bases left in between. CDR3 in DNA: TGTGCCAGCAGTTACTTCCAAACAAGGGAGGGCTATGGCTACACCTTC. Its protein product is CASSYFQTREGYGYTF.

CDR3 nucleotides: TGTGCCAGCAGTTACTCGAGCAGGGCCCATGAGCAGTTCTTC. Translated, it gives CASSYSSRAHEQFF. V and J are TRBV6-5 and TRBJ2-1; tentatively, D is TRBD1 (5 bases). Trimming pared 0 bases from V and 8 bases from J, leaving 11 bases between. This CDR3 is built from 14 residues. Germline values: CDR1 MNHEY, CDR2 SVGAGI.

The gene calls are TRBV2 and TRBJ1-4; no definite D call. Germline-derived CDR1 and CDR2 are SNHLY and FYNNEI. V lost 4 bases and J 2 bases, leaving 11 bases between the germline ends. CDR3 length: 15 amino acids. CDR3 loop: CASSGRTSTNEKLFF. CDR3 DNA sequence: TGTGCCAGCAGTGGGAGGACTAGTACTAATGAAAAACTGTTTTTT.

The J gene is TRBJ2-3, the V gene TRBV9; D unclear. CDR1 is SGDLS and CDR2 is YYNGEE in the germline V gene. Trimming shortened V by 0 bases and J by 2 bases, and 10 bases separated the two germline ends. This CDR3 is built from 15 residues. The CDR3 sequence: CASSVGVTHTDTQYF. In DNA, the CDR3 is TGTGCCAGCAGCGTAGGAGTAACCCACACAGATACGCAGTATTTT. The whole variable domain, remainder taken from reference TRBV9 and TRBJ2-3, is DSGVTQTPKHLITATGQRVTLRCSPRSGDLSVYWYQQSLDQGLQFLIQYYNGEERAKGNILERFSAQQFPDLHSELNLSSLELGDSALYFCASSVGVTHTDTQYFGPGTRLTVL.

The CDR3, as DNA: TGTGCCAGCAGTTTCAGACAGGGTAGGACTGAAGCTTTCTTT. Translating it yields CASSFRQGRTEAFF. This sequence joins TRBV6-5 and TRBJ1-1, with 7 bases identical to TRBD1. This CDR3 contains 14 residues. V lost 4 bases and J lost 5; bases outside the gene matches: 7. CDR1 and CDR2 from the germline V gene are MNHEY and SVGAGI.

The gene calls are TRBV5-6 and TRBJ1-1; tentative D call: TRBD1 (5 bases). V was trimmed by 4 bases and J by 1 base, leaving 14 bases between them. Germline CDR1 and CDR2: SGHDT and YYEEEE. The CDR3 length is 15 residues. CDR3 DNA: TGTGCCAGCAGCCGGGGGTCCCTCGGGAACACTGAAGCTTTCTTT. Amino acids: CASSRGSLGNTEAFF.

This clone appeared a few times. This sequence joins TRBV30 and TRBJ1-6; 8 positions agree with TRBD1. This CDR3 is built from 15 residues. Germline assignment: CDR1 GTSNPN and CDR2 SVGIG (reference sequence). Trimming took 1 base from V and 5 from J; bases not matched to a gene: 4. The CDR3, as DNA: TGTGCCTGGAGTGGGGGACAGGTTAATAATTCACCCCTCCACTTT. As protein: CAWSGGQVNNSPLHF.

The rearrangement links TRBV7-8 to TRBJ1-5; tentative D call: TRBD1 (5 bases). This CDR3 is 18 amino acids long. Germline V gene data show CDR1 as SGHVS and CDR2 as FQNEAQ. The germline V and J ends were trimmed by 5 bases and 5 bases, with 25 bases remaining between them. The CDR3 DNA reads as TGTGCCAGCAGCAGGTATAAAGGTTCGGAAAGGGGTGATCAGCCCCAGCATTTT. Translated, it gives CASSRYKGSERGDQPQHF.

The chain employs TRBV28 and TRBJ2-7; a possible D gene is TRBD2 (5 bases). Germline CDR1 is MDHEN and CDR2 is SYDVKM. This CDR3 spans 13 amino acids. Deletions cut 4 bases from V and 5 bases from J, with 12 bases between. CDR3 protein: CASSSVGAHEQYF. CDR3 nucleotide sequence: TGTGCCAGCAGTTCAGTGGGAGCCCACGAGCAGTACTTC.

This clone was seen a few times. The chain couples TRBV21-1 to TRBJ1-1. TRBV21-1 has pseudogene status. The CDR3 runs to 14 residues. This CDR3 reads CASSKESRYTEAFF. As DNA, the CDR3 is TGTGCCAGCAGCAAAGAAAGTCGGTACACTGAAGCTTTCTTT.

The V and J genes are TRBV19 and TRBJ1-6, with a weak D call TRBD1 (6 bases). The germline gives CDR1 LNHDA, CDR2 SQIVND (reference sequence). This CDR3 spans 14 amino acids. Trimming took off 9 bases at V and 5 bases at J, with 14 bases between the two ends. CDR3 bases: TGTGCCAGCAGGGGCAGCAGGGATAATTCACCCCTCCACTTT. Amino acid sequence: CASRGSRDNSPLHF.

This sequence joins TRBV21-1 and TRBJ2-5; TRBD2, the table's D call, was not compared with the DNA. TRBV21-1 is a recognized pseudogene. This CDR3 is 19 amino acids long. In DNA form, the CDR3 reads TGTGCCAGCAGCAAAGGGGGGGTAGCCTTTTCTTCAGAGAAAGAGACCCAGTACTTC. As protein: CASSKGGVAFSSEKETQYF.

The V call is TRBV10-3, the J call TRBJ2-1, with TRBD1 as a possible D gene (6 bases). The V gene's germline CDR1 is ENHRY and CDR2 SYGVKD. CDR3 length: 13 residues. V was trimmed by 6 bases and J by 5 bases, leaving 11 bases between them. CDR3 DNA sequence: TGTGCCATCAGCTTCGGGACAAACAATGAGCAGTTCTTC. Amino acid sequence: CAISFGTNNEQFF.

The V call is TRBV2, the J call TRBJ2-3; 8 nucleotides line up with TRBD2. The ends lost 7 bases at V and 5 bases at J; junction bases unmatched: 17. Germline lookup yields CDR1 SNHLY and CDR2 FYNNEI. The CDR3 covers 17 residues. The CDR3 loop reads CASTLPGLVGSEDTQYF. CDR3 DNA: TGTGCCAGCACTCTCCCGGGACTAGTCGGGTCGGAAGATACGCAGTATTTT.

This sequence joins TRBV5-4 and TRBJ1-1; unclear D gene. Germline V CDR1 and CDR2: SGHNT, YYREEE (reference sequence). V shed 4 bases and J shed 0 bases, with 16 bases lying between them. The CDR3 covers 16 residues. CDR3 residues: CASSLGPGLMNTEAFF. The CDR3 DNA reads TGTGCCAGCAGCCTGGGCCCAGGCTTAATGAACACTGAAGCTTTCTTT.

The chain is built from TRBV7-8 and TRBJ1-4; D is possibly TRBD1 (6 bases). V was trimmed by 5 bases and J by 7 bases, leaving 17 bases between them. CDR1 is SGHVS, CDR2 FQNEAQ, per germline. The CDR3 runs to 15 residues. The CDR3 DNA is TGTGCCAGCAGCCCCGGTTTCGGGGGGCTTGAAAAACTGTTTTTT. This translates into CASSPGFGGLEKLFF.

In DNA, the CDR3 is TGCGCCAGCAGCTTGGAGGCAGGGGGCCCGCAGTACTTC. Its protein is CASSLEAGGPQYF. The chain couples TRBV5-1 to TRBJ2-7; TRBD1 matches at 8 bases. V lost 0 bases, J lost 9 bases, and 5 bases stayed unmatched. The germline gives CDR1 SGHRS, CDR2 YFSETQ. The CDR3 spans 13 residues.

This rearrangement joins TRBV28 to TRBJ2-1; 10 bases map to TRBD2. The CDR3 extends over 17 amino acids. Trimming cost V 7 bases and J 9 bases; bases outside gene matches: 18. Per germline, CDR1 MDHEN and CDR2 SYDVKM. The CDR3 DNA is TGTGCCAGCATATCCCGGGCGGAGCTAGCGGGAGTCGGTGAGCAGTTCTTC. Translated: CASISRAELAGVGEQFF.

The CDR3 protein is CASSSSGRPDEQFF. In DNA form, the CDR3 reads TGTGCCAGCAGTTCTAGCGGGAGGCCCGATGAGCAGTTCTTC. The V and J genes are TRBV5-4 and TRBJ2-1, with 11 positions matching TRBD2. The CDR3 totals 14 residues. Germline V CDR1 and CDR2: SGHNT, YYREEE (reference sequence). J gave up 8 bases and V 5 bases, and 6 bases lay outside the gene matches.